The 9 T cell receptor beta chains in this list originate from one sample, sequenced in a study of blood T cell repertoires in COVID-19. Clones were sequenced by immunoSEQ multiplex PCR, and TCRdb holds only the in-frame ones, with some missing. Of about 150,000 clones listed, 75% to 90% were seen once; the top ten hold approximately 5%. The sample consisted of peripheral blood. These receptors were obtained from a human donor in a cohort sampled during active COVID-19.

V usage is TRBV21-1 and J usage is TRBJ1-2; whether TRBD1, the table's D call, matches the DNA was not checked. TRBV21-1 is a pseudogene segment. The length of the CDR3 is 14 residues. CDR3 DNA sequence: TGTGCCAGCAGCAACGGGGACACAGTCTATGGCTACACCTTC. The encoded protein is CASSNGDTVYGYTF.

This clone has just one count. The gene calls are TRBV5-1 and TRBJ1-6; D possibly corresponds to TRBD1 (6 bases). Trimming cost V 0 bases and J 7 bases, with 20 bases left between them. This CDR3 is 18 amino acids long. The germline CDR1 and CDR2 sequences are SGHRS and YFSETQ. The CDR3 DNA reads as TGCGCCAGCAGCTTGGACCCAGGGGCTCTCCAGGGGAATTCACCCCTCCACTTT. Its translation is CASSLDPGALQGNSPLHF.

The chain combines TRBV27 with TRBJ1-5; tentatively, D is TRBD1 (5 bases). Trimming pared 11 bases from V and 6 bases from J, leaving 11 bases between. This CDR3 is 11 amino acids long. Germline V lookup: CDR1 MNHEY, CDR2 SMNVEV (reference sequence). CDR3: CAAMGGQPQHF. The CDR3 bases are TGTGCCGCCATGGGGGGTCAGCCCCAGCATTTT.

The chain has TRBV3-1 (or the pseudogene TRBV3-2) and TRBJ2-1; 9 nucleotides align to TRBD2. V shed 1 base and J 4 bases; nucleotides not matched to a gene: 5. This CDR3 is built from 16 residues. The germline CDR1 and CDR2 sequences are LGHDT and YNNKEL (reference sequence). CDR3 nucleotide sequence: TGTGCCAGCAGCCAAGTTAGCGGGGGACCTTACAATGAGCAGTTCTTC. Its translation is CASSQVSGGPYNEQFF.

The chain recombines TRBV6-5 with TRBJ2-5; TRBD1 aligns across 8 bases. CDR1 and CDR2 (germline): MNHEY, SVGAGI. The CDR3 has 15 residues. V lost 6 bases, J lost 2 bases, and 8 bases stayed unmatched. CDR3 sequence (DNA): TGTGCCAGCAGCCTAAACGGACAGGGACAAGAGACCCAGTACTTC. It translates to CASSLNGQGQETQYF.

This chain uses TRBV2 with TRBJ2-7, with a weak D call TRBD1 (6 bases). The CDR3 extends over 14 amino acids. Trimming removed 6 bases at V and 2 bases at J, with 14 bases between. Per germline, CDR1 SNHLY and CDR2 FYNNEI. CDR3 sequence (DNA): TGTGCCAGCAGATCAGACAGGTTAGCCTACGAGCAGTACTTC. This translates into CASRSDRLAYEQYF.

The chain is built from TRBV12-3 or TRBV12-4 and TRBJ1-2; no clear D. This CDR3 comprises 13 residues. V was pared by 1 base and J by 2 bases, with 5 bases between. The CDR3 protein is CASSLVENYGYTF. Written as DNA, the CDR3 is TGTGCCAGCAGTTTAGTGGAGAACTATGGCTACACCTTC.

The chain links TRBV3-1 (or the pseudogene TRBV3-2) to TRBJ2-1; the D gene is possibly TRBD2 (5 bases). V lost 0 bases to trimming and J lost 9 bases, with 12 bases between them. CDR1 and CDR2 (germline): LGHDT, YNNKEL (reference sequence). This CDR3 comprises 14 residues. Written as DNA, the CDR3 is TGTGCCAGCAGCCAAGATGTAGGACTGCGTGAGCAGTTCTTC. It translates to CASSQDVGLREQFF.

The rearrangement links TRBV21-1 to TRBJ1-2; TRBD1 is the table's D call and was not checked against the DNA. TRBV21-1 is given as a pseudogene. The CDR3 covers 13 residues. CDR3 coding DNA: TGTGCCAGCAGCACCCAGGGGGCGGGTGGCTACACCTTC. Translated: CASSTQGAGGYTF.